This entry features one T cell receptor beta chain sequence. What antigen it recognizes has not been identified. Base qualities are not at hand, and no much larger clone is one base apart. This entry belongs to a study of blood T cell repertoires in COVID-19 (TCRdb year 2020). About the study as a whole: Collaborator samples came from the United States, Italy and Spain and covered acute and convalescent phases of COVID-19. The prospective study material was composed of cDNA or gDNA derived from T cells, B-cell-depleted T cells, or PBMCs. Samples came from the ongoing ImmuneRACE study (first 160 participants) plus 1,254 subjects from 6 global collaborators. The repertoires were released in a freely available public database intended as a resource for research on the immune response to SARS-CoV-2. HLA class I and class II types, where available, came from metadata supplied by the sample provider rather than from assay-based typing. The dataset comprised deeply sampled blood TCRbeta repertoires from subjects exposed to, actively infected with, or recovered from COVID-19. Nearly every sample came with metadata listing a de-identified subject ID, COVID-19 status, age in years and sex. Overall study outcomes, separate from this receptor: Clinical and demographic metadata were provided uncurated, with the amount varying by source and participant.

Ends trimmed: V by 6 bases, J by 2 bases; bases unmatched to a gene: 9. As encoded in the germline V gene, CDR1 is SGDLS while CDR2 is YYNGEE. There are 17 amino acids in the CDR3, from cysteine to phenylalanine inclusive. Just CDR3 DNA is preserved here, 51 bases in frame from base 1. TCRbeta CDR3 regions were amplified from genomic DNA using the immunoSEQ Assay, a bias-controlled multiplex PCR. For the original study's pipeline: Within the assay, amplification of reference gene primers was used to estimate how many nucleated cells each sample contained. To quantify the absolute abundance of each unique TCRbeta CDR3 rearrangement, sequence reads were collapsed and filtered. For each sample, productive Simpson clonality was calculated by taking the square root of Simpson's diversity index across productive rearrangements. TCRdb obtained this table from immuneACCESS and retained in-frame rearrangements with V and J assigned. These tables miss some clones; where compared with another copy, unresolved V genes account for less than half of the shortfall, and the remainder is unexplained. The V and J calls and the clone size are those of that table, but D and trimming were determined from the DNA. Across this sample there are around 250,000 clones, with roughly 84% seen only once. The top ten constitute 8% to 9.5% of the sample.

Collaborating institutions collected whole blood in K2EDTA tubes following their own protocols. Collaborator samples were shipped for TCRbeta analysis as frozen whole blood, isolated PBMCs, or DNA extracted from either sample type. The sequence derives from a human donor in a cohort sampled during active COVID-19. Sample: peripheral blood. In this chain, TRBV9 is recombined with TRBJ2-6, with 9 bases aligning to TRBD2. CDR3 protein: CASTWGLAGTGANVLTF. The base sequence is TGTGCCAGCACCTGGGGTCTAGCGGGGACTGGGGCCAACGTCCTGACTTTC.